This TCR beta chain was sequenced during a study of blood T cell repertoires in COVID-19. Study-wide context: Collection of acute and convalescent COVID-19 samples took place in the United States, Italy and Spain.

As handled by the study authors: The authors estimated nucleated cell counts from reference gene primer amplification. Data came from immunoSEQ multiplex PCR; TCRdb stores just in-frame clones and leaves some out. V and J calls and clone size are copied from that table; D and trimming were computed from the DNA. The sample records over 70,000 clones, roughly three quarters being singletons. CDR1 SGHRS and CDR2 YFSETQ come from the germline V gene. Deletions cut 6 bases from V and 1 base from J, with 6 bases between. This CDR3 spans 12 amino acids. The chain couples TRBV5-1 to TRBJ2-3; D is unclear. This clonotype was sampled from a man between 70 and 80 years old with active or convalescent COVID-19. Sequenced material: peripheral blood. The CDR3 sequence is CASNKGTDTQYF. The CDR3 DNA sequence: TGCGCCAGCAACAAAGGCACAGATACGCAGTATTTT.